This T cell receptor (beta chain) appears in the sequencing data of a study of blood T cell repertoires in COVID-19. Study-level background: The samples span acute and convalescent COVID-19 from the United States, Italy and Spain. T cells, B-cell-depleted T cells, or PBMCs provided the cDNA or gDNA that served as material.

In the original processing: For nucleated cells, counts were estimated from reference gene primer amplification. Generated by immunoSEQ multiplex PCR, the TCRdb table keeps only in-frame clones and is missing some. That table is the source of V, J and clone size, and D and trimming were worked out from the DNA. Of roughly 270,000 clones in the sample, 88% were seen once. This clonotype was sampled from a man younger than 35 with active or convalescent COVID-19. The sample was peripheral blood.

CDR3 coding DNA: TGTGCCAGCAGCCAAGACTTTAACACCGGGGAGCTGTTTTTT. Translation gives CASSQDFNTGELFF. J is TRBJ2-2 and V is TRBV3-1 (or the pseudogene TRBV3-2); D uncertain. Germline V CDR1 and CDR2: LGHDT, YNNKEL (reference sequence). V dropped 0 bases and J dropped 2 bases, with 4 bases sitting between them. The CDR3 is made up of 14 amino acids.